These 20 T cell receptor beta chains were sequenced from one sample in a study of blood T cell repertoires in COVID-19. Measured with immunoSEQ multiplex PCR; TCRdb has only the in-frame clones, and not every one. The table includes under 55,000 clones, over 75% detected once. Specimen: peripheral blood. The source is a human donor in a cohort sampled during active COVID-19.

The chain has TRBV2 and TRBJ2-7; D gene ambiguous. There are 14 residues in the CDR3. Trimming cost V 6 bases and J 4 bases, with 16 bases left between them. Germline V gene sequence: CDR1 SNHLY, CDR2 FYNNEI. CDR3 protein: CASSPSVQRYEQYF. The CDR3 DNA follows: TGTGCCAGCAGCCCTTCGGTCCAGAGGTACGAGCAGTACTTC.

The chain recombines TRBV7-3 with TRBJ2-5; a weak D match, TRBD1 (5 bases). Trimming pared 5 bases from V and 2 bases from J, leaving 12 bases between. The CDR3 has 14 amino acids. The germline V gene has CDR1 SGHTA and CDR2 FQGTGA. The CDR3 sequence: CASSPWGFQETQYF. CDR3 nucleotide sequence: TGTGCCAGCAGCCCGTGGGGCTTTCAAGAGACCCAGTACTTC. Using reference TRBV7-3 and TRBJ2-5 for the parts outside the CDR3, the full variable domain is GAGVSQTPSNKVTEKGKYVELRCDPISGHTALYWYRQSLGQGPEFLIYFQGTGAADDSGLPNDRFFAVRPEGSVSTLKIQRTERGDSAVYLCASSPWGFQETQYFGPGTRLLVL.

This chain connects TRBV29-1 to TRBJ1-2; 8 bases line up with TRBD1. Unmatched junction bases numbered 0, after V lost 3 bases and J lost 3 bases. The CDR3 is made up of 12 amino acids. Germline V gives CDR1 SQVTM, CDR2 ANQGSEA. CDR3 sequence (DNA): TGCAGCGTTGAGGGACAGGACTATGGCTACACCTTC. Its protein is CSVEGQDYGYTF.

This chain uses TRBV6-2 or TRBV6-3 with TRBJ2-1, with 14 bases identical to TRBD2. CDR1 and CDR2 (germline): MNHEY, SVGEGT. This CDR3 contains 18 residues. V shed 2 bases, J shed 5 bases, and the junction held 8 bases outside the gene matches. CDR3 in amino acids: CASSYPGLAGGKDNEQFF. The CDR3 DNA sequence: TGTGCCAGCAGTTACCCCGGACTAGCGGGAGGTAAAGACAATGAGCAGTTCTTC.

The J gene is TRBJ2-7, the V gene TRBV7-3, with 8 positions matching TRBD2. V dropped 2 bases and J dropped 1; count of bases not matched to a gene: 4. The CDR3 is 15 amino acids. In germline, CDR1 is SGHTA, CDR2 FQGTGA. CDR3 sequence reads: CASSLYGGASYEQYF. CDR3 DNA: TGTGCCAGCAGCTTATACGGGGGGGCTTCCTACGAGCAGTACTTC.

The chain links TRBV3-1 (or the pseudogene TRBV3-2) to TRBJ2-7; 15 bases are shared with TRBD2. The CDR3 contains 15 residues. V shed 2 bases and J 7 bases; nucleotides not matched to a gene: 3. Per germline, CDR1 LGHDT and CDR2 YNNKEL (reference sequence). This CDR3 is CASSQSGTSGREQYF. CDR3 sequence (DNA): TGTGCCAGCAGCCAATCCGGGACTAGCGGGAGGGAGCAGTACTTC.

The V gene is TRBV18, the J gene TRBJ1-1; 8 bases are shared with TRBD1. Germline assignment: CDR1 KGHSH and CDR2 LQKENI. V dropped 8 bases and J dropped 3; count of bases not matched to a gene: 5. CDR3 length: 13 amino acids. The CDR3 loop reads CASTGQGDTEAFF. As DNA, the CDR3 is TGTGCCAGCACCGGACAGGGAGACACTGAAGCTTTCTTT. The full variable domain, completed using reference TRBV18 and TRBJ1-1, is NAGVMQNPRHLVRRRGQEARLRCSPMKGHSHVYWYRQLPEEGLKFMVYLQKENIIDESGMPKERFSAEFPKEGPSILRIQQVVRGDSAAYFCASTGQGDTEAFFGQGTRLTVV.

By share, this clone ranks as medium-sized. The chain employs TRBV4-1 and TRBJ1-2, with 11 bases matching TRBD1. The germline V gene has CDR1 MGHRA and CDR2 YSYEKL. J lost 8 bases, V lost 4 bases, and 9 bases had no gene match. This CDR3 has 15 residues. CDR3 sequence: CASSPPGQGARGYTF. CDR3 nucleotide sequence: TGCGCCAGCAGCCCGCCCGGACAGGGGGCGCGAGGCTACACCTTC.

This sequence joins TRBV18 and TRBJ2-2; the D gene is possibly TRBD2 (6 bases). The CDR3 has 17 amino acids. The ends were cut back, 2 bases at V and 4 bases at J, with 17 bases in the middle. Germline V CDR1 and CDR2: KGHSH, LQKENI. The chain's CDR3 is CASSPMASAASTGELFF. The CDR3 DNA follows: TGTGCCAGCTCACCAATGGCTAGCGCCGCGAGCACCGGGGAGCTGTTTTTT.

For this clone: In the same sample, other DNA sequences code for this CDR3. This sequence joins TRBV2 and TRBJ2-1; 9 nucleotides line up with TRBD2. The CDR3 has 15 residues. The ends lost 8 bases at V and 7 bases at J; junction bases unmatched: 12. The germline V gene encodes CDR1 SNHLY and CDR2 FYNNEI. The CDR3 is CASGRLAGGENEQFF. The CDR3 DNA sequence: TGTGCCAGCGGGCGACTGGCGGGAGGGGAGAATGAGCAGTTCTTC.

The chain uses TRBV19 and TRBJ2-3; tentatively, D is TRBD2 (5 bases). Trimming took off 4 bases at V and 1 base at J, with 12 bases between the two ends. The CDR3 spans 15 residues. From germline, CDR1 is LNHDA and CDR2 SQIVND (reference sequence). CDR3: CASSSREVGTDTQYF. DNA of the CDR3: TGTGCCAGTAGTAGCCGGGAAGTCGGCACAGATACGCAGTATTTT.

A single count supports this clone. The chain carries TRBV29-1 and TRBJ1-1; no clear D gene. V lost 5 bases and J lost 1, with 5 bases in between. Germline V gene data show CDR1 as SQVTM and CDR2 as ANQGSEA. This CDR3 comprises 11 residues. CDR3 protein: CSVSGNTEAFF. For the CDR3, the DNA is TGCAGCGTTTCCGGGAACACTGAAGCTTTCTTT. The full variable domain, completed using reference TRBV29-1 and TRBJ1-1, is SAVISQKPSRDICQRGTSLTIQCQVDSQVTMMFWYRQQPGQSLTLIATANQGSEATYESGFVIDKFPISRPNLTFSTLTVSNMSPEDSSIYLCSVSGNTEAFFGQGTRLTVV.

The gene calls are TRBV29-1 and TRBJ2-2, with 15 bases aligning to TRBD2. Per the germline V gene, CDR1 is SQVTM and CDR2 is ANQGSEA. V gave up 5 bases and J gave up 0 bases; unmatched junction bases: 4. This CDR3 has 17 amino acids. In nucleotides, the CDR3 is TGCAGCGTTTCCGGACTAGCGGGAGGGCCGAACACCGGGGAGCTGTTTTTT. Amino acid sequence: CSVSGLAGGPNTGELFF.

The chain carries TRBV14 and TRBJ1-2, with D perhaps TRBD1 (5 bases). The CDR3 sequence is 16 residues long. CDR1 and CDR2 from the germline V gene are SGHDN and FVKESK. Trimming pared 1 base from V and 1 base from J, leaving 13 bases between. The CDR3 bases are TGTGCCAGCAGCCAAGCTGTCGGCAGGGATAACTATGGCTACACCTTC. Translation: CASSQAVGRDNYGYTF.

V usage is TRBV5-1 and J usage is TRBJ2-5; maybe TRBD2 (6 bases). The CDR3 has 13 amino acids. Germline V gene sequence: CDR1 SGHRS, CDR2 YFSETQ. The V end lost 6 bases, the J end lost 0 bases, and 9 bases lay between the germline ends. The CDR3 sequence is CASMERDQETQYF. In DNA, the CDR3 is TGCGCCAGCATGGAGCGGGACCAAGAGACCCAGTACTTC.

The V and J genes are TRBV14 and TRBJ1-1; no definite D call. Germline V gene sequence: CDR1 SGHDN, CDR2 FVKESK. The CDR3 contains 15 residues. Trimming took 1 base from V and 4 from J, leaving 13 bases between them. The CDR3 DNA is TGTGCCAGCAGCCAAGTGTTTAGTTCCGCCACTGAAGCTTTCTTT. As protein: CASSQVFSSATEAFF. Full variable domain (remainder filled in from reference TRBV14 and TRBJ1-1): EAGVTQFPSHSVIEKGQTVTLRCDPISGHDNLYWYRRVMGKEIKFLLHFVKESKQDESGMPNNRFLAERTGGTYSTLKVQPAELEDSGVYFCASSQVFSSATEAFFGQGTRLTVV.

The J gene is TRBJ2-5, the V gene TRBV6-2 or TRBV6-3; the match to TRBD1 covers 11 bases. Germline CDR1 and CDR2: MNHEY and SVGEGT. V trimming: 5 bases; J trimming: 5 bases; junction bases outside the gene matches: 7. The CDR3 is made up of 15 amino acids. The CDR3 is CASSTRTGGRETQYF. The CDR3 nucleotides read TGTGCCAGCAGTACTCGGACAGGGGGCAGGGAGACCCAGTACTTC.

In this sample, this clone turned up a few times. The chain couples TRBV6-5 to TRBJ2-3, with D possibly matching TRBD1 (5 bases). The CDR3 length is 13 residues. Trimming stripped 4 bases from V and 6 bases from J, with 11 bases between. Germline V gene lookup returns CDR1 MNHEY and CDR2 SVGAGI. This CDR3 is CASSLQQVDTQYF. Here the CDR3 DNA reads TGTGCCAGCAGTTTGCAACAGGTGGATACGCAGTATTTT.

The chain recombines TRBV9 with TRBJ2-3; possible D gene TRBD2, 5 bases. Trimming took 1 base from V and 2 from J, leaving 8 bases between them. The CDR3 has 14 residues. Germline V lookup: CDR1 SGDLS, CDR2 YYNGEE. DNA for the CDR3: TGTGCCAGCAGCGTAACAGCGGACACAGATACGCAGTATTTT. This translates into CASSVTADTDTQYF.

The rearrangement joins TRBV27 to TRBJ2-3; the match to TRBD2 covers 12 bases. This CDR3 comprises 16 residues. Trimming at V came to 5 bases and at J to 4 bases, leaving 7 bases not matched to a gene. The V gene's germline CDR1 is MNHEY and CDR2 SMNVEV (reference sequence). In DNA form, the CDR3 reads TGTGCCAGCAGTCTCCTAGCGGGAGGGCCCTCAGATACGCAGTATTTT. This encodes CASSLLAGGPSDTQYF.